The clone carrying this T cell receptor (beta chain) is termed medium-sized. Its antigen is unidentified. Within a library made for alpha chains, this beta chain is off target, and its count is uninformative. This entry comes from a study of spatial heterogeneity in lung cancer. Study at large: Within tumor regions, the number of TCR transcripts tracked closely with a T cell module score obtained from matched bulk RNA-seq.

V lost 2 bases to trimming and J lost 1 base; unmatched junction nucleotides: 5. The CDR3 is made up of 17 amino acids. Per the germline V gene, CDR1 is ENHRY and CDR2 is SYGVKD. Documented time point: sample taken at primary tumor resection. Untreated early-stage non-small cell lung cancer patients, approximately 76 in total, were the donors. Unsorted whole RNA of tumor, nontumor lung or frozen PBMC was sequenced. Each TCR cDNA molecule bore a unique molecular identifier. TCRdb analysed the 5' RACE reads with MiXCR anew, one entry per CDR3 protein. The profile shows 10,000 or so distinct CDR3 sequences, 9% to 15% of them singletons. Study-wide points: Counts of expanded intratumoral alpha and beta TCRs tracked tumor mutation counts.

This receptor was obtained from a male donor with early-stage non-small cell lung cancer. The specimen was lung tumor tissue, collected at surgery. This rearrangement joins TRBV10-3 to TRBJ2-7; 13 bases are a match to TRBD2. CDR3 amino acids: CAISEGGTSGISYEQYF. The CDR3 nucleotides are TGTGCCATCAGTGAGGGTGGGACTAGCGGGATTTCCTACGAGCAGTACTTC.